Listed below are T cell receptor beta chains from one sample, sequenced in a study of T cell repertoires in cytomegalovirus infection. From the reads, TCRdb called clonotypes with MiXCR, one entry per CDR3 protein. This sample carries 350,000 to 500,000 distinct CDR3 sequences, under 40% of them seen once, and the ten largest clones take roughly 15%. Material for sequencing was PBMCs. These receptors came from a human donor in good health (CMV status not recorded). Some clones in this sample may be carry-over from other donors' samples. Each CDR3 is given with its conserved first and last residue. The D gene is left open where the match is weak. Clone size is given for some rows only: seen once, a few or many times, or a class if the clone is expanded.

TRBV7-2	TRBJ2-5	TRBD1	.	CASGTGGKQETQYF	TGTGCCAGTGGGACAGGGGGCAAACAAGAGACCCAGTACTTC
TRBV11-2	TRBJ2-2	.	.	CASSLTHGTGELFF	TGTGCCAGCAGCTTAACACATGGGACCGGGGAGCTGTTTTTT
TRBV19	TRBJ2-2	.	few	CASSNYYWGGANTGELFF	TGTGCCAGTAGTAACTACTATTGGGGGGGCGCGAACACCGGGGAGCTGTTTTTT
TRBV6-5	TRBJ2-5	.	.	CASSSQPEGGQETQYF	TGTGCCAGCAGTTCTCAGCCCGAGGGGGGTCAAGAGACCCAGTACTTC
TRBV12-3/TRBV12-4	TRBJ2-1	.	.	CASSTVDMFVYNEQFF	TGTGCCAGCAGCACTGTGGATATGTTCGTTTACAATGAGCAGTTCTTC
TRBV4-1	TRBJ1-5	.	few	CASSQFEVTNQPQHF	TGCGCCAGCAGCCAATTTGAGGTCACCAATCAGCCCCAGCATTTT
TRBV12-3/TRBV12-4	TRBJ1-4	.	many	CASSSRQGPNEKLFF	TGTGCCAGCAGTTCCCGCCAGGGTCCTAATGAAAAACTGTTTTTT
TRBV10-3	TRBJ2-1	TRBD2	.	CAISDEGSGGLSYNEQFF	TGTGCCATCAGTGACGAGGGTAGCGGGGGCCTTTCCTACAATGAGCAGTTCTTC
TRBV20-1	TRBJ1-4	.	.	CSASVAVGWEKLFF	TGCAGTGCTAGTGTGGCGGTTGGTTGGGAAAAACTGTTTTTT
TRBV12-3/TRBV12-4	TRBJ2-7	.	many	CASSEQGSSYEQYF	TGTGCCAGCAGCGAGCAGGGGAGCTCCTACGAGCAGTACTTC
TRBV11-2	TRBJ2-3	TRBD1	many	CASSPFDRASTDTQYF	TGTGCCAGCAGCCCCTTCGACAGGGCTAGCACAGATACGCAGTATTTT
TRBV20-1	TRBJ2-7	TRBD2	.	CSARLASLSYEKYF	TGCAGTGCTCGACTAGCAAGTCTCTCCTACGAGAAGTACTTC
TRBV30	TRBJ2-3	.	.	CAWSWQGFTDTQYF	TGTGCCTGGAGTTGGCAGGGATTCACAGATACGCAGTATTTT
TRBV20-1	TRBJ1-3	.	.	CSARGYREAASGNTIYF	TGCAGTGCTAGAGGTTACAGGGAGGCGGCCTCTGGAAACACCATATATTTT
TRBV11-2	TRBJ2-1	.	few	CASSLDCEQFF	TGTGCCAGCAGCTTAGATTGTGAGCAGTTCTTC
TRBV7-2	TRBJ1-1	.	many	CASSSNPGGGTEAFF	TGTGCCAGCAGCTCCAACCCGGGAGGGGGCACTGAAGCTTTCTTT
TRBV7-6	TRBJ2-1	.	.	CASRRGNEQFF	TGTGCCAGCAGACGAGGGAATGAGCAGTTCTTC
TRBV6-1	TRBJ2-3	.	.	CASPDATEADTQYF	TGTGCCAGCCCGGACGCCACTGAGGCAGATACGCAGTATTTT
TRBV28	TRBJ1-2	.	.	CAIRTHRGGYTF	TGTGCCATCCGGACGCACCGGGGTGGCTACACCTTC
TRBV10-2	TRBJ1-2	.	.	CASSESSGHGYTF	TGCGCCAGCAGTGAGTCGTCGGGCCATGGCTACACCTTC
TRBV12-3/TRBV12-4	TRBJ2-1	.	few	CASSLYSSYNEQFF	TGTGCCAGCAGTTTATACAGCTCCTACAATGAGCAGTTCTTC
TRBV28	TRBJ2-1	TRBD2	few	CASSLTSGPGGNEQFF	TGTGCCAGCAGTCTTACTTCGGGACCGGGGGGGAATGAGCAGTTCTTC
TRBV5-5	TRBJ1-2	.	few	CASSSHLQGVYGYTF	TGTGCCAGCAGCTCGCATCTGCAGGGTGTCTATGGCTACACCTTC
TRBV11-2	TRBJ2-1	TRBD2	few	CASSSPRTSGGNNEQFF	TGTGCCAGCAGCTCCCCTCGGACTAGCGGGGGGAACAATGAGCAGTTCTTC
TRBV27	TRBJ2-3	.	.	CASRVFSTDTQYF	TGTGCCAGCAGGGTTTTTAGCACAGATACGCAGTATTTT
TRBV7-2	TRBJ2-7	.	many	CASSFGTFYEQYF	TGTGCCAGCAGCTTCGGGACATTCTACGAGCAGTACTTC
TRBV7-2	TRBJ2-3	TRBD2	.	CASSLRLAGGVDTQYF	TGTGCCAGCAGCTTAAGGCTAGCGGGGGGGGTAGATACGCAGTATTTT
TRBV7-2	TRBJ1-6	TRBD1	many	CASSLRGQGGLSPLHF	TGTGCCAGCAGCTTACGCGGACAGGGCGGACTGTCACCCCTCCACTTT
TRBV20-1	TRBJ1-2	.	.	CSAFTLPGASLGYTF	TGCAGTGCTTTTACGCTACCGGGAGCTAGTCTGGGCTACACCTTC